This TCR beta chain originates from a study of untreated major depressive disorder. Study results and caveats: The small study sample limits how generally findings apply.

A note on this clone: Its matching antigen is unknown.

Clones were sequenced by immunoSEQ multiplex PCR, and TCRdb holds only the in-frame ones, with some missing. The sample gives approximately 20,000 clones, approximately 81% of which show up once; less than 1% is in the top ten. The donors were all European-descended. Controls lacked current or lifetime mood disorder and scored 5 or less on depressive symptoms. Blood, about 30 ml, was drawn into EDTA tubes. The CDR3 extends over 18 amino acids. Germline CDR1 and CDR2: LNHDA and SQIVND (reference sequence). Trimming cost V 3 bases and J 8 bases; bases outside gene matches: 17. V gene TRBV19 combines with J gene TRBJ2-1; 9 positions match TRBD2. The sequencing input was CD4+ T cells from PBMCs. The TCR was taken from a woman in her twenties or thirties in good health. The DNA for the CDR3 is TGTGCCAGTAGTATGGGGGTAGCGGGGGCCTGGCGCGGCGATGAGCAGTTCTTC. This encodes CASSMGVAGAWRGDEQFF.